A single sample is the source of the 19 T cell receptor beta chains below, sequenced in a study of T cell changes during pregnancy in multiple sclerosis. Profiled with immunoSEQ multiplex PCR; TCRdb holds only in-frame clones, not every one. The sample holds roughly 49,000 clones, around 95% seen once. The source was CD8+ T cells from peripheral blood mononuclear cells, collected in the first trimester of pregnancy. Source of these receptors: a female donor with multiple sclerosis, enrolled in a pregnancy study.

J is TRBJ1-1 and V is TRBV19; 8 bases fit TRBD1. V dropped 6 bases and J dropped 8; count of bases not matched to a gene: 20. The CDR3 is made up of 17 amino acids. CDR1 is LNHDA, CDR2 SQIVND, per germline (reference sequence). The CDR3 loop reads CASSSIPGQEIAGEAFF. CDR3 bases: TGTGCCAGTAGCTCAATACCGGGACAGGAAATAGCAGGAGAAGCTTTCTTT. The full variable domain, its missing parts supplied by reference TRBV19 and TRBJ1-1, is DGGITQSPKYLFRKEGQNVTLSCEQNLNHDAMYWYRQDPGQGLRLIYYSQIVNDFQKGDIAEGYSVSREKKESFPLTVTSAQKNPTAFYLCASSSIPGQEIAGEAFFGQGTRLTVV.

The V call is TRBV30, the J call TRBJ2-7, with 8 bases that match TRBD2. The CDR3 covers 16 residues. With 2 bases clipped from V and 6 bases from J, the junction kept 15 bases outside the gene matches. Per germline, CDR1 GTSNPN and CDR2 SVGIG (reference sequence). The CDR3 DNA reads as TGTGCCTGGAGTCCAATGAGGGGACTAGAATCTGGCGAGCAGTACTTC. It codes for CAWSPMRGLESGEQYF.

The rearrangement links TRBV7-2 to TRBJ2-7; 10 bases line up with TRBD2. V lost 4 bases, J lost 5 bases, and 11 bases stayed unmatched. Germline CDR1 SGHTA, CDR2 FQGNSA. The length of the CDR3 is 16 residues. The CDR3 region is CASSSWHLAGDNEQYF. As DNA, the CDR3 is TGTGCCAGCAGCTCATGGCACCTAGCGGGAGACAACGAGCAGTACTTC.

Concerning this clone itself: The same CDR3 can be traced to other DNA sequences in this sample. This chain connects TRBV19 to TRBJ2-7; D gene uncertain. CDR3 length: 13 amino acids. V lost 1 base, J lost 2 bases, and 6 bases lay in between. Germline V gene sequence: CDR1 LNHDA, CDR2 SQIVND (reference sequence). CDR3 in amino acids: CASSIVGAYEQYF. As DNA, the CDR3 is TGTGCCAGTAGTATAGTAGGAGCCTACGAGCAGTACTTC.

The chain recombines TRBV4-1 with TRBJ1-2, with 7 positions matching TRBD1. The CDR3 consists of 14 residues. The ends lost 5 bases at V and 6 bases at J; junction bases unmatched: 9. Germline assignment: CDR1 MGHRA and CDR2 YSYEKL. The CDR3 region is CASSVAQGKDGYTF. CDR3 DNA sequence: TGCGCCAGCAGCGTCGCACAGGGGAAAGATGGCTACACCTTC.

Comment on this clone: One junction end does not reproduce the germline sequence, and a read error may be involved. The chain couples TRBV11-2 to TRBJ2-7; D not resolved. The germline V gene encodes CDR1 SGHAT and CDR2 FQNNGV. The CDR3 runs to 12 residues. Here the CDR3 reads CASSPGSSLGDF. CDR3 DNA: TGTGCCAGCAGTCCCGGGTCTTCCCTAGGAGACTTC.

This chain connects TRBV18 to TRBJ2-1; 9 bases are a match to TRBD2. Germline-derived CDR1 and CDR2 are KGHSH and LQKENI. The CDR3 is made up of 16 amino acids. Trimming removed 6 bases from V and 1 base from J; junction bases left unmatched: 7. The CDR3 region is CASSRSGSLSYNEQFF. The DNA of the CDR3 is TGTGCCAGCTCGCGTAGCGGGAGCCTATCCTACAATGAGCAGTTCTTC.

The chain combines TRBV5-6 with TRBJ2-1, with a weak D call TRBD2 (5 bases). Germline V lookup: CDR1 SGHDT, CDR2 YYEEEE. Trimming shortened V by 0 bases and J by 0 bases, and 10 bases separated the two germline ends. The CDR3 runs to 16 residues. The DNA for the CDR3 is TGTGCCAGCAGCTTGGGCGGGCTTCACTCCTACAATGAGCAGTTCTTC. Protein: CASSLGGLHSYNEQFF.

The chain employs TRBV7-9 and TRBJ2-7, with 8 bases matching TRBD2. V trimming: 5 bases; J trimming: 9 bases; junction bases outside the gene matches: 21. Germline values: CDR1 SEHNR, CDR2 FQNEAQ (reference sequence). This CDR3 has 17 residues. In DNA form, the CDR3 reads TGTGCCAGCAGCCCACCAAAACTAGCGGCCGAAACTTTACCGCAGTACTTC. This encodes CASSPPKLAAETLPQYF.

The rearrangement links TRBV27 to TRBJ2-1; 7 bases map to TRBD2. The CDR3 sequence is 14 residues long. The trim removed 4 bases at V and 8 bases at J, leaving 8 bases unmatched. In germline, CDR1 is MNHEY, CDR2 SMNVEV (reference sequence). CDR3 loop: CASSWLLAPYEQFF. The CDR3 DNA is TGTGCCAGCAGTTGGCTACTAGCGCCGTATGAGCAGTTCTTC.

The rearrangement links TRBV10-3 to TRBJ1-1; the match to TRBD1 covers 9 bases. The CDR3 loop spans 16 amino acids. Unmatched junction bases numbered 13, after V lost 6 bases and J lost 5 bases. Germline assignment: CDR1 ENHRY and CDR2 SYGVKD. The CDR3 DNA sequence: TGTGCCATCAGCGAGACAGGGGGGTATTTAAGGACTGAAGCTTTCTTT. Translated: CAISETGGYLRTEAFF.

The chain couples TRBV4-2 to TRBJ2-6; D not certain. Germline V gives CDR1 LGHNA, CDR2 YNFKEQ. The CDR3 sequence is 16 residues long. V was pared by 0 bases and J by 0 bases, with 6 bases between. The CDR3 sequence is CASSQETDSGANVLTF. CDR3 nucleotides: TGTGCCAGCAGCCAAGAAACAGACTCTGGGGCCAACGTCCTGACTTTC.

This clone was observed a handful of times. The CDR3 sequence: CASRQGQIGNTIYF. Written as DNA, the CDR3 is TGTGCCAGCAGACAGGGACAGATTGGAAACACCATATATTTT. The chain is built from TRBV2 and TRBJ1-3; 7 nucleotides match TRBD1. V trimming: 6 bases; J trimming: 3 bases; junction bases outside the gene matches: 5. Germline lookup yields CDR1 SNHLY and CDR2 FYNNEI. The CDR3 sequence is 14 residues long.

The chain combines TRBV27 with TRBJ2-7; TRBD1 matches 7 bases. V was clipped by 3 bases and J by 0 bases; unmatched bases: 5. This CDR3 is 15 amino acids long. Germline CDR1 is MNHEY and CDR2 is SMNVEV (reference sequence). CDR3 amino acids: CASSFRGLSSYEQYF. Here the CDR3 DNA reads TGTGCCAGCAGTTTTAGGGGGCTAAGCTCCTACGAGCAGTACTTC.

The sample holds one count of this clone. V gene TRBV25-1 combines with J gene TRBJ2-4; maybe TRBD1 (5 bases). The CDR3 has 16 amino acids. Trimming pared 1 base from V and 5 bases from J, leaving 15 bases between. CDR1 MGHDK and CDR2 SYGVNS come from the germline V gene. Here the CDR3 DNA reads TGTGCCAGCAGTGAATCTAGTCAGGGCCACGAAAACATTCAGTACTTC. It translates to CASSESSQGHENIQYF.

V is TRBV7-6 and J is TRBJ1-1, with a possible D match to TRBD1 (5 bases). The CDR3 consists of 13 residues. The germline CDR1 and CDR2 sequences are SGHVS and FNYEAQ. The V end was cut by 2 bases, the J end by 6 bases, with 10 bases between. The CDR3 loop is CASSLIQGPEAFF. CDR3 sequence (DNA): TGTGCCAGCAGCTTAATTCAGGGTCCTGAAGCTTTCTTT.

This clone appeared a single time. The chain carries TRBV28 and TRBJ2-4; 13 bases are a match to TRBD2. The length of the CDR3 is 18 residues. CDR1 is MDHEN and CDR2 is SYDVKM in the germline V gene. Trimming cost V 7 bases and J 6 bases; bases outside gene matches: 15. The CDR3 bases are TGTGCCAGCAAATCACTAGCGGGAGGGGATAACCCAAGAAACATTCAGTACTTC. Protein sequence: CASKSLAGGDNPRNIQYF.

V gene TRBV4-1 combines with J gene TRBJ2-5; TRBD1 matches 8 bases. The CDR3 is made up of 16 amino acids. Unmatched junction bases numbered 5, after V lost 1 base and J lost 1 base. Germline CDR1 is MGHRA and CDR2 is YSYEKL. The CDR3 sequence: CASSQATGGTQETQYF. DNA for the CDR3: TGCGCCAGCAGCCAAGCAACAGGGGGGACCCAAGAGACCCAGTACTTC.

The V gene is TRBV28, the J gene TRBJ1-2, with TRBD1 identical over 10 bases. Germline V gives CDR1 MDHEN, CDR2 SYDVKM. V lost 6 bases to trimming and J lost 8 bases; unmatched junction nucleotides: 15. The CDR3 has 16 amino acids. This chain's CDR3 is CASSPSQGQGIFGYTF. DNA of the CDR3: TGTGCCAGCAGCCCCTCCCAGGGACAGGGGATTTTCGGCTACACCTTC.